The 18 T cell receptor beta chains below come from one sample, sequenced in a study of siplizumab effects on memory and regulatory T cells. Repertoires were generated with immunoSEQ multiplex PCR, while TCRdb's copy carries only in-frame clones and drops some. This sample carries some 97,000 clones, 94% of them seen once, and the ten largest clones take 0.55% to 0.65%. The specimen was Tregs sorted from blood. These TCRs come from a human donor in good health.

The chain links TRBV6-6 to TRBJ2-5, with D unresolved. This CDR3 spans 14 amino acids. CDR1 and CDR2 (germline): MNHNY, SVGAGI (reference sequence). The germline V and J ends were trimmed by 7 bases and 5 bases, with 17 bases remaining between them. CDR3 residues: CASIPRPSGETQYF. The CDR3 region has the DNA TGTGCCAGCATCCCGCGACCCTCTGGGGAGACCCAGTACTTC.

This clone was seen once. The genes are TRBV5-5 and TRBJ2-7, with no clear D. The CDR3 length is 11 residues. Germline lookup yields CDR1 SGHKS and CDR2 YYEKEE (reference sequence). V was pared by 1 base and J by 6 bases, with 5 bases between. The DNA of the CDR3 is TGTGCCAGCAGCTTGAGGGCCGAGCAGTACTTC. Protein: CASSLRAEQYF. Looking up the rest from reference TRBV5-5 and TRBJ2-7 gives the full variable domain: DAGVTQSPTHLIKTRGQQVTLRCSPISGHKSVSWYQQVLGQGPQFIFQYYEKEERGRGNFPDRFSARQFPNYSSELNVNALLLGDSALYLCASSLRAEQYFGPGTRLTVT.

V usage is TRBV18 and J usage is TRBJ2-7; 11 bases are shared with TRBD2. The ends lost 4 bases at V and 4 bases at J; junction bases unmatched: 6. CDR1 is KGHSH and CDR2 is LQKENI in the germline V gene. The CDR3 has 15 amino acids. CDR3 protein: CASSQPSGGQYEQYF. CDR3 coding DNA: TGTGCCAGCTCACAGCCTAGCGGGGGGCAATACGAGCAGTACTTC.

The genes are TRBV4-1 and TRBJ2-2; 8 positions agree with TRBD2. CDR1 and CDR2 from the germline V gene are MGHRA and YSYEKL. The CDR3 consists of 17 residues. The V gene end was trimmed by 3 bases and the J gene end by 0 bases; junction bases not matched to a gene: 6. The CDR3 spells CASSHEAGGSNTGELFF. The CDR3 nucleotides read TGCGCCAGCAGCCATGAGGCGGGAGGCTCGAACACCGGGGAGCTGTTTTTT.

The gene calls are TRBV7-9 and TRBJ2-1; D remains unclear. CDR1 and CDR2 (germline): SEHNR, FQNEAQ (reference sequence). V was cut by 3 bases and J by 11 bases, with 17 bases left in between. The CDR3 spans 14 residues. CDR3 protein: CASSFLRAPLKQFF. The CDR3 DNA reads as TGTGCCAGCAGCTTCCTCCGGGCCCCACTTAAGCAGTTCTTC.

This chain joins TRBV11-3 and TRBJ2-3, with a tentative D call TRBD2 (5 bases). The CDR3 is 12 amino acids. The germline V and J ends were trimmed by 5 bases and 6 bases, with 9 bases remaining between them. Germline lookup yields CDR1 SGHNT and CDR2 YENEEA. CDR3 protein: CASSPGLDTQYF. CDR3 sequence (DNA): TGTGCCAGCAGCCCGGGGTTGGATACGCAGTATTTT.

This chain uses TRBV19 with TRBJ2-7, with 9 bases matching TRBD1. The trim removed 4 bases at V and 0 bases at J, leaving 4 bases unmatched. CDR1 and CDR2 from the germline V gene are LNHDA and SQIVND (reference sequence). This CDR3 comprises 15 residues. The CDR3 DNA reads TGTGCCAGTAGTAGACAGGGGGGCAGCTCCTACGAGCAGTACTTC. It specifies CASSRQGGSSYEQYF. Full variable domain (rest looked up from reference TRBV19 and TRBJ2-7): DGGITQSPKYLFRKEGQNVTLSCEQNLNHDAMYWYRQDPGQGLRLIYYSQIVNDFQKGDIAEGYSVSREKKESFPLTVTSAQKNPTAFYLCASSRQGGSSYEQYFGPGTRLTVT.

Here the CDR3 reads CASSREISYNEQFF. As DNA, the CDR3 is TGTGCCAGCTCACGGGAGATCTCCTACAATGAGCAGTTCTTC. The genes are TRBV18 and TRBJ2-1, with a tentative D call TRBD2 (5 bases). The CDR3 runs to 14 residues. Germline V gene sequence: CDR1 KGHSH, CDR2 LQKENI. Trimming left V 4 bases short and J 0 bases short, with 7 bases between. The complete variable domain, with remaining parts taken from reference TRBV18 and TRBJ2-1, reads NAGVMQNPRHLVRRRGQEARLRCSPMKGHSHVYWYRQLPEEGLKFMVYLQKENIIDESGMPKERFSAEFPKEGPSILRIQQVVRGDSAAYFCASSREISYNEQFFGPGTRLTVL.

V and J are TRBV14 and TRBJ2-5; D may be TRBD2 (6 bases). This CDR3 has 15 residues. V was trimmed by 1 base and J by 5 bases, leaving 14 bases between them. CDR1 is SGHDN, CDR2 FVKESK, per germline. The CDR3 coding sequence is TGTGCCAGCAGCCAAGTTAGTCTCCGGGGGGAGACCCAGTACTTC. Its protein product is CASSQVSLRGETQYF.

This clone showed up just a few times. The chain is built from TRBV30 and TRBJ1-1; perhaps TRBD1 as D (5 bases). There are 12 residues in the CDR3. Germline CDR1 is GTSNPN and CDR2 is SVGIG (reference sequence). CDR3 in DNA: TGTTCACTTCGACAGTTGAACACTGAAGCTTTCTTT. Its translation is CSLRQLNTEAFF.

The chain joins TRBV5-6 to TRBJ1-6, with unresolved D. This CDR3 spans 14 amino acids. Trimming removed 1 base at V and 11 bases at J, with 13 bases between. CDR1 and CDR2 from the germline V gene are SGHDT and YYEEEE. The CDR3 reads CASSLRSYLPPLHF. CDR3 bases: TGTGCCAGCAGCTTGAGGAGTTACCTACCACCCCTCCACTTT. The complete variable domain, with remaining parts taken from reference TRBV5-6 and TRBJ1-6, reads DAGVTQSPTHLIKTRGQQVTLRCSPKSGHDTVSWYQQALGQGPQFIFQYYEEEERQRGNFPDRFSGHQFPNYSSELNVNALLLGDSALYLCASSLRSYLPPLHFGNGTRLTVT.

The genes are TRBV9 and TRBJ2-7; 9 positions match TRBD2. The CDR3 consists of 14 residues. Trimming at V came to 4 bases and at J to 7 bases, leaving 9 bases not matched to a gene. Germline-derived CDR1 and CDR2 are SGDLS and YYNGEE. In nucleotides, the CDR3 is TGTGCCAGCAGCAGTAGCGGGAGTGGGCTGGAGCAGTACTTC. Protein sequence: CASSSSGSGLEQYF. The full variable domain, its missing parts supplied by reference TRBV9 and TRBJ2-7, is DSGVTQTPKHLITATGQRVTLRCSPRSGDLSVYWYQQSLDQGLQFLIQYYNGEERAKGNILERFSAQQFPDLHSELNLSSLELGDSALYFCASSSSGSGLEQYFGPGTRLTVT.

The chain has TRBV7-8 and TRBJ1-5; D is perhaps TRBD1 (5 bases). CDR3 size: 15 residues. The germline gives CDR1 SGHVS, CDR2 FQNEAQ. Between the trimmed V and J ends, which lost 3 bases and 4 bases, there was a span of 13 bases. CDR3 sequence (DNA): TGTGCCAGCAGCTTTTTTTCTAGGGGTAATCAGCCCCAGCATTTT. Its translation: CASSFFSRGNQPQHF.

This chain connects TRBV10-2 to TRBJ2-7; 9 bases fit TRBD1. The CDR3 runs 15 residues. V was pared by 5 bases and J by 5 bases, with 10 bases of the junction left unmatched. Per germline, CDR1 WSHSY and CDR2 SAAADI. CDR3 residues: CASSSRDRAYHEQYF. Here the CDR3 DNA reads TGCGCCAGCAGTTCCCGGGACAGGGCCTATCACGAGCAGTACTTC.

In this sample, this clone turned up once. At one of its ends the junction is not consistent with the germline gene, which may arise from a read error. This chain connects TRBV6-5 to TRBJ2-7; D remains ambiguous. This CDR3 comprises 12 residues. Germline lookup yields CDR1 MNHEY and CDR2 SVGAGI. CDR3 amino acids: CAISELGNEQYF. CDR3 DNA: TGTGCCATCAGTGAGTTGGGGAACGAGCAGTACTTC.

CDR3 protein: CASSSSGSRSRNQPQHF. The CDR3 DNA follows: TGTGCCAGCAGTTCCTCAGGCTCTCGCTCCCGAAATCAGCCCCAGCATTTT. The V and J genes are TRBV25-1 and TRBJ1-5; D call uncertain. This CDR3 is 17 amino acids long. V lost 5 bases and J lost 4, with 21 bases in between. The germline V gene has CDR1 MGHDK and CDR2 SYGVNS. Combining the CDR3 with reference TRBV25-1 and TRBJ1-5 gives the whole variable domain EADIYQTPRYLVIGTGKKITLECSQTMGHDKMYWYQQDPGMELHLIHYSYGVNSTEKGDLSSESTVSRIRTEHFPLTLESARPSHTSQYLCASSSSGSRSRNQPQHFGDGTRLSIL.

In nucleotides, the CDR3 is TGTGCCAGCCAACTTATCACAGGGGGCAATCAGCCCCAGCATTTT. This gives the protein CASQLITGGNQPQHF. This chain joins TRBV6-6 and TRBJ1-5; 7 bases are shared with TRBD1. The CDR3 covers 15 residues. Germline CDR1 and CDR2: MNHNY and SVGAGI (reference sequence). V gave up 8 bases and J gave up 2 bases; unmatched junction bases: 9.

The genes are TRBV20-1 and TRBJ2-7; D may be TRBD1 or TRBD2 (5 bases each). Germline V gives CDR1 DFQATT, CDR2 SNEGSKA (reference sequence). This CDR3 comprises 11 residues. V was trimmed by 8 bases and J by 6 bases, leaving 14 bases between them. CDR3 coding DNA: TGCAGTTCTATGAGGGGTCGCGAGCAGTACTTC. Translation gives CSSMRGREQYF.